The 13 T cell receptor beta chains listed next were all sequenced from one sample in a study of cytomegalovirus exposure and HLA in healthy donors. The PCR was carried out with 60 Vbeta primers and 13 Jbeta primers. The protocol was immunoSEQ multiplex PCR, while the TCRdb copy is restricted to in-frame clones and leaves out a portion. The table includes about 190,000 clones, approximately 82% detected once. Sequenced material: PBMCs. These receptors all stem from a man between 40 and 49 years old in good health and CMV-seropositive.

This chain joins TRBV30 and TRBJ2-1; possible D gene TRBD2, 5 bases. With 0 bases removed from V and 0 bases from J, the gap between germline ends came to 12 bases. The V gene's germline CDR1 is GTSNPN and CDR2 SVGIG (reference sequence). CDR3 length: 16 residues. The CDR3 here is CAWSVLSGPSYNEQFF. The CDR3 nucleotides read TGTGCCTGGAGTGTACTAAGCGGACCCTCCTACAATGAGCAGTTCTTC.

This clone has a handful of counts. Other DNA sequences within the sample encode an identical CDR3. The chain recombines TRBV6-6 with TRBJ1-1, with TRBD1 matching 7 bases. CDR1 MNHNY and CDR2 SVGAGI come from the germline V gene (reference sequence). V shed 5 bases, J shed 1 base, and the junction held 4 bases outside the gene matches. The CDR3 has 14 amino acids. The CDR3 reads CASSPGQKNTEAFF. DNA for the CDR3: TGTGCCAGCAGTCCGGGACAGAAGAACACTGAAGCTTTCTTT.

Of note for this clone: At one boundary the junction diverges from the germline segment, which might be a read error. Other DNA sequences in the same sample also yield this CDR3. The chain couples TRBV15 to TRBJ1-4; a possible D gene is TRBD1 (6 bases). The CDR3 extends over 15 amino acids. Germline V CDR1 and CDR2: LNHNV, YYDKDF (reference sequence). CDR3 sequence (DNA): TGCGCCACCAGCAGAGGGGGATTGACAGTTGAAAAACTGTTTTTT. Its protein product is CATSRGGLTVEKLFF.

V and J are TRBV19 and TRBJ2-7; TRBD2 aligns across 13 bases. CDR3 length equals 16 residues. CDR1 and CDR2 (germline): LNHDA, SQIVND (reference sequence). Germline trimming cut 3 bases from V and 6 bases from J; bases unmatched to any gene: 8. CDR3 residues: CASSIHGLAGVREQYF. CDR3 coding DNA: TGTGCCAGTAGTATCCACGGACTAGCGGGAGTTCGCGAGCAGTACTTC.

This clone was observed a handful of times. At one end, the junction sequence differs from germline, possibly due to a read error. The chain uses TRBV7-8 and TRBJ1-3, with TRBD1 as a possible D gene (6 bases). The CDR3 runs 15 residues. CDR1 is SGHVS, CDR2 FQNEAQ, per germline. The CDR3, as DNA: TGTGCCAGCAGCCTAGCCGGGACAAGTGGAAACACCATATATTTT. This sequence encodes CASSLAGTSGNTIYF.

J is TRBJ1-1 and V is TRBV29-1, with TRBD1 as a possible D gene (5 bases). V lost 7 bases and J lost 6, with 12 bases in between. The germline gives CDR1 SQVTM, CDR2 ANQGSEA. The CDR3 sequence is 11 residues long. The chain's CDR3 is CSAGGVAEAFF. The CDR3 DNA is TGCAGCGCCGGGGGGGTGGCTGAAGCTTTCTTT.

The chain uses TRBV2 and TRBJ2-7; 9 positions agree with TRBD1. The CDR3 spans 15 residues. V dropped 3 bases and J dropped 3; count of bases not matched to a gene: 6. Germline CDR1 SNHLY, CDR2 FYNNEI. The CDR3 region is CASSDLGTGRYEQYF. In DNA, the CDR3 is TGTGCCAGCAGTGATCTGGGGACAGGGCGCTACGAGCAGTACTTC.

The rearrangement joins TRBV14 to TRBJ2-3, with TRBD2 matching 7 bases. Unmatched junction bases numbered 15, after V lost 0 bases and J lost 9 bases. The CDR3 extends over 17 amino acids. CDR1 and CDR2 (germline): SGHDN, FVKESK. The CDR3 region is CASSQDRGRAGRRTQYF. In nucleotides, the CDR3 is TGTGCCAGCAGCCAAGATCGTGGGAGGGCCGGAAGACGCACGCAGTATTTT.

The rearrangement joins TRBV6-6 to TRBJ1-3; a possible D gene is TRBD1 (6 bases). Germline lookup yields CDR1 MNHNY and CDR2 SVGAGI (reference sequence). The ends were cut back, 5 bases at V and 0 bases at J, with 11 bases in the middle. The CDR3 length is 15 residues. CDR3 nucleotide sequence: TGTGCCAGCAGTACTACAGGGAGCTCTGGAAACACCATATATTTT. Translating it yields CASSTTGSSGNTIYF.

The chain combines TRBV4-2 with TRBJ2-2; TRBD2 matches 10 bases. V lost 2 bases to trimming and J lost 5 bases; unmatched junction nucleotides: 8. Germline V CDR1 and CDR2: LGHNA, YNFKEQ. CDR3 length: 17 amino acids. The CDR3, as DNA: TGTGCCAGCAGCCAACCCAGCGGGAGGGCCCGAACCGGGGAGCTGTTTTTT. This gives the protein CASSQPSGRARTGELFF.

V is TRBV7-2 and J is TRBJ2-3, with 7 bases lining up with TRBD2. CDR3 length: 16 residues. Trimming took 1 base from V and 11 from J; bases not matched to a gene: 15. Germline loops: CDR1 SGHTA, CDR2 FQGNSA. The CDR3 loop is CASSLGREVGRALQYF. The CDR3 DNA follows: TGTGCCAGCAGCTTAGGGCGGGAAGTGGGGAGGGCCTTGCAGTATTTT.

This clone turned up a few times. The chain has TRBV28 and TRBJ2-7, with D uncertain. This CDR3 spans 12 amino acids. Trimming took 5 bases from V and 3 from J, leaving 8 bases between them. CDR1 and CDR2 (germline): MDHEN, SYDVKM. CDR3 loop: CASSRSYYEQYF. The DNA for the CDR3 is TGTGCCAGCAGTCGGTCCTACTACGAGCAGTACTTC.

The chain carries TRBV2 and TRBJ1-1; no reliable D call. Germline V gene sequence: CDR1 SNHLY, CDR2 FYNNEI. The CDR3 spans 14 residues. Trimming pared 4 bases from V and 3 bases from J, leaving 12 bases between. The CDR3 nucleotides read TGTGCCAGCAGTGGAGCCCTCGGTTACACTGAAGCTTTCTTT. This translates into CASSGALGYTEAFF.